Sequencing of this T cell receptor (beta chain) was carried out in a study of sequential checkpoint blockade in melanoma. For the study at large: Arm A got nivolumab then ipilimumab; arm B the reverse, 1:1. Maintenance nivolumab came after either treatment sequence.

As to treatment: randomized to nivolumab then ipilimumab (arm A) or the reverse (arm B). DNA-damaging chemotherapy had not been given to any patient beforehand. Live CD3+CD8+ CD19− CD56− cells were sorted from PBMCs. Profiling relied on immunoSEQ multiplex PCR, and the TCRdb table lists in-frame clones only, not all of them. The data contain more than 10,000 clones, around 70% of them singletons. CDR1 is LNHNV and CDR2 is YYDKDF in the germline V gene (reference sequence). J was trimmed by 0 bases and V by 9 bases; bases with no gene match: 7. This CDR3 is 16 amino acids long. The starting material was CD8+ T cells sorted from blood (inferred from file names), obtained from a patient given nivolumab and ipilimumab in sequence. This TCR derives from a human donor with melanoma. The V call is TRBV15, the J call TRBJ2-6, with 8 bases fitting TRBD1. The CDR3 protein is CATKDRASSGANVLTF. The DNA of the CDR3 is TGTGCCACTAAGGACAGGGCGAGCTCTGGGGCCAACGTCCTGACTTTC.